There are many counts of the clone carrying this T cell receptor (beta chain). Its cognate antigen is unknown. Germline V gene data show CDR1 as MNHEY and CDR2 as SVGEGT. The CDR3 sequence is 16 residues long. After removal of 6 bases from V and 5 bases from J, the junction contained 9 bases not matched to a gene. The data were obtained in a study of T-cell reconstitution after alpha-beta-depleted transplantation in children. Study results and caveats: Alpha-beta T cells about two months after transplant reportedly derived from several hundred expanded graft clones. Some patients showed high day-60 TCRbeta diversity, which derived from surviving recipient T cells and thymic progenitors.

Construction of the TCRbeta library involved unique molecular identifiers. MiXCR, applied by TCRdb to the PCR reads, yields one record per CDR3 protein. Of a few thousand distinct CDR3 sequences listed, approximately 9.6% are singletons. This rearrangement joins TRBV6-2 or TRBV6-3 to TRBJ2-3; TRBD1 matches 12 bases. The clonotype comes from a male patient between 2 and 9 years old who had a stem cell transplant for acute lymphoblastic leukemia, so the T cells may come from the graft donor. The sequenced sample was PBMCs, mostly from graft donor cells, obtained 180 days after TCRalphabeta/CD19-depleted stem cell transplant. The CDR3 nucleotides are TGTGCCAGCAGACCAACTGGGACAGGGGGCAAAGATACGCAGTATTTT. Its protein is CASRPTGTGGKDTQYF.